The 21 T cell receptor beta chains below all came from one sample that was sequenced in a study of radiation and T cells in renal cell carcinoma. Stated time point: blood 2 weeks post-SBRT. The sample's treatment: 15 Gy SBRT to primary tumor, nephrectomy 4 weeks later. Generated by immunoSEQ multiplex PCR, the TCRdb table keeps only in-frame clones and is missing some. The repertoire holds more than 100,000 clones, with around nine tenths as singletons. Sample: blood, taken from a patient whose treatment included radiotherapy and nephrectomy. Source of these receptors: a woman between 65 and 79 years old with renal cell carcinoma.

The CDR3 nucleotides are TGTGCCACCACGGGGCTACGGGGCACAGATACGCAGTATTTT. It encodes CATTGLRGTDTQYF. The chain combines TRBV6-5 with TRBJ2-3; D may be TRBD1 or TRBD2 (5 bases each). V lost 10 bases to trimming and J lost 1 base, with 15 bases between them. Germline loops: CDR1 MNHEY, CDR2 SVGAGI. There are 14 residues in the CDR3.

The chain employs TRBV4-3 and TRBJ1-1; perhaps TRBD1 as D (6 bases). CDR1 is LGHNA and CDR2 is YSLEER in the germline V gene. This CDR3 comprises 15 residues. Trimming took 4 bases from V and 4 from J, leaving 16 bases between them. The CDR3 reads CASSREQGGGTEAFF. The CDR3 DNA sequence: TGCGCCAGCAGCCGAGAACAGGGCGGGGGCACTGAAGCTTTCTTT.

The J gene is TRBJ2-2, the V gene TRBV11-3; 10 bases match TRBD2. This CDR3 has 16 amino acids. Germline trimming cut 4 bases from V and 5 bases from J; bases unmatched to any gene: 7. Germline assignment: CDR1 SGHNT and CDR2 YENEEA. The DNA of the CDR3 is TGTGCCAGCAGCTCCCGGACTAGCGGTGGTACCGGGGAGCTGTTTTTT. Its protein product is CASSSRTSGGTGELFF.

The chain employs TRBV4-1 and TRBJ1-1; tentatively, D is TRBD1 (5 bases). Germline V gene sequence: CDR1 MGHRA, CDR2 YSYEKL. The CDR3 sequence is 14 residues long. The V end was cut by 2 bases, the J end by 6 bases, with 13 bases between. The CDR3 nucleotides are TGCGCCAGCAGCCAACCCGGGACGGGGTCTGAAGCTTTCTTT. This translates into CASSQPGTGSEAFF.

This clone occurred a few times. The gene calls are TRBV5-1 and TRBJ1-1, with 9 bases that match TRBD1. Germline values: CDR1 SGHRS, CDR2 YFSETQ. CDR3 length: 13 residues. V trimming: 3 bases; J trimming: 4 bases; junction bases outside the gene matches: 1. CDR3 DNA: TGCGCCAGCAGCTGGGGACAGGGCACTGAAGCTTTCTTT. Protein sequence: CASSWGQGTEAFF.

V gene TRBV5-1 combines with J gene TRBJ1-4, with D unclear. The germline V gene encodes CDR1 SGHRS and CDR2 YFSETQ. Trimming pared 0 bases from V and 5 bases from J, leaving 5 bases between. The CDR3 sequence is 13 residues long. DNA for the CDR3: TGCGCCAGCAGCTTGGTGCTGAATGAAAAACTGTTTTTT. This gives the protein CASSLVLNEKLFF.

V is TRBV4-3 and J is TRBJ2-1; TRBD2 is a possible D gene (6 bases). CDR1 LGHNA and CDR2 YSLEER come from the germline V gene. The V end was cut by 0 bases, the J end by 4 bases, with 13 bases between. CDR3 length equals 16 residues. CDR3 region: CASSQEARGWYNEQFF. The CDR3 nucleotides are TGCGCCAGCAGCCAAGAAGCCCGGGGGTGGTACAATGAGCAGTTCTTC.

CDR3 amino acids: CASSQGQGETQYF. The CDR3 DNA follows: TGTGCCAGCAGCCAAGGACAGGGGGAGACCCAGTACTTC. The V gene is TRBV7-3, the J gene TRBJ2-5, with 9 bases lining up with TRBD1. The germline gives CDR1 SGHTA, CDR2 FQGTGA. The V segment lost 5 bases and the J segment 5 bases; nucleotides outside the gene matches: 3. CDR3 length: 13 residues.

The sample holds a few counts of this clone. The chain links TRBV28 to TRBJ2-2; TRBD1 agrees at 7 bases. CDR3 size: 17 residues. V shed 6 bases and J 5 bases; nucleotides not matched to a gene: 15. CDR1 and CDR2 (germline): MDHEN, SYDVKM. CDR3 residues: CASRSLGAGGSTGELFF. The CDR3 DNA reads TGTGCCAGCAGATCTCTTGGGGCAGGGGGTAGTACCGGGGAGCTGTTTTTT.

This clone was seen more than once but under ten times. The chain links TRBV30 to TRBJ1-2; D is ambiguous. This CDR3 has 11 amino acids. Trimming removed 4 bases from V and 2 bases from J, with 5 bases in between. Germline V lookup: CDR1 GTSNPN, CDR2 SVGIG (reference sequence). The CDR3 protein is CAWIINYGYTF. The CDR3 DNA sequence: TGTGCCTGGATCATCAACTATGGCTACACCTTC.

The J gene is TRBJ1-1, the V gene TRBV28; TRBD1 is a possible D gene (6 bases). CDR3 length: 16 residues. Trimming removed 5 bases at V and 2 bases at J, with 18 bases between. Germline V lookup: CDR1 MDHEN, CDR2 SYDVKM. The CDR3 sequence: CASSLSPGTYNTEAFF. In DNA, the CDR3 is TGTGCCAGCAGTCTATCACCCGGGACATATAACACTGAAGCTTTCTTT.

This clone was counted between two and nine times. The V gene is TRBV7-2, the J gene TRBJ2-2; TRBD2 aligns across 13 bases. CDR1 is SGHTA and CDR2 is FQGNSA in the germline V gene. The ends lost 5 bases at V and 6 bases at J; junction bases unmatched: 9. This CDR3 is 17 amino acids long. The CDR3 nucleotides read TGTGCCAGCAGCGTACTAGCGGGGGGGCGTGTACCCGGGGAGCTGTTTTTT. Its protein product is CASSVLAGGRVPGELFF.

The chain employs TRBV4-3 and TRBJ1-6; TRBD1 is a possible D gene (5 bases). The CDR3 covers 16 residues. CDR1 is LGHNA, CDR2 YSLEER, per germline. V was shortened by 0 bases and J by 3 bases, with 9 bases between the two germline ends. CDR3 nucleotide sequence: TGCGCCAGCAGCCAAGAAGGGCAGGGCTATAATTCACCCCTCCACTTT. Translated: CASSQEGQGYNSPLHF.

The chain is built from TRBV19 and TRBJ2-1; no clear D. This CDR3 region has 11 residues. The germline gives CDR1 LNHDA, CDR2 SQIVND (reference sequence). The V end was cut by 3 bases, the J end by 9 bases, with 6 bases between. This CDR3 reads CASSIQFEQFF. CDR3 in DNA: TGTGCCAGTAGTATTCAGTTTGAGCAGTTCTTC.

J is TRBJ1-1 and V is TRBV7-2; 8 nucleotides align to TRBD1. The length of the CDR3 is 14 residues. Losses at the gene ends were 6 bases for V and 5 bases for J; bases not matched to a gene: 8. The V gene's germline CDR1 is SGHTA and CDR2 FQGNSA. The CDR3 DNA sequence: TGTGCCAGCAGGCCGGACAGGGTGGAAACTGAAGCTTTCTTT. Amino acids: CASRPDRVETEAFF.

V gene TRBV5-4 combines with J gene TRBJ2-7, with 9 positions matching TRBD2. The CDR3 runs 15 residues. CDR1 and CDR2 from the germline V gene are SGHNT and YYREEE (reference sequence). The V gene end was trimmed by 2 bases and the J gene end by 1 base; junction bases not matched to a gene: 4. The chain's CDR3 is CASSLSGGISYEQYF. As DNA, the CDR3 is TGTGCCAGCAGCTTAAGCGGGGGGATATCCTACGAGCAGTACTTC.

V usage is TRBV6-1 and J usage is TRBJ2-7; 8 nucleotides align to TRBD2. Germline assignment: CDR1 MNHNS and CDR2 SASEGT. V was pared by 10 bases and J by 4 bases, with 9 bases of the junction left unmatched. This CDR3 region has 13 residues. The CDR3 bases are TGTGCCACCTCGGCGACTAGCGCTTACGAGCAGTACTTC. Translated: CATSATSAYEQYF.

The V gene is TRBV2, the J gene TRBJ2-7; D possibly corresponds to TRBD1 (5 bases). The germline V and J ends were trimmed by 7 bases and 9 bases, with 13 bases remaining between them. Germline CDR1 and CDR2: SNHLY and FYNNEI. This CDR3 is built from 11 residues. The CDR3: CASTATVVQYF. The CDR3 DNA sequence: TGTGCCAGCACCGCGACAGTAGTGCAGTACTTC. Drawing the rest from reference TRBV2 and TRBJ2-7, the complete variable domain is EPEVTQTPSHQVTQMGQEVILRCVPISNHLYFYWYRQILGQKVEFLVSFYNNEISEKSEIFDDQFSVERPDGSNFTLKIRSTKLEDSAMYFCASTATVVQYFGPGTRLTVT.

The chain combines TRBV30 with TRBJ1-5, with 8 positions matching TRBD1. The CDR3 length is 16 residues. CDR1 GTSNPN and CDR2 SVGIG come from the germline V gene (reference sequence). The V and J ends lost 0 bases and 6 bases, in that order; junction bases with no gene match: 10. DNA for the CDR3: TGTGCCTGGAGTGTAAAAACGGGGACAGGCGGTCAGCCCCAGCATTTT. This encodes CAWSVKTGTGGQPQHF.

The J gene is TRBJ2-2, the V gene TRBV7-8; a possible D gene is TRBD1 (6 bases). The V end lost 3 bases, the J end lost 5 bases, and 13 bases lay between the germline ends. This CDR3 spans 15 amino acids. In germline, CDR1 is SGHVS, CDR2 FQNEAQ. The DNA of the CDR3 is TGTGCCAGCAGCTTCCGGGACACCTGGACCGGGGAGCTGTTTTTT. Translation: CASSFRDTWTGELFF. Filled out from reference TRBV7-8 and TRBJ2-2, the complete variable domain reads GAGVSQSPRYKVAKRGQDVALRCDPISGHVSLFWYQQALGQGPEFLTYFQNEAQLDKSGLPSDRFFAERPEGSVSTLKIQRTQQEDSAVYLCASSFRDTWTGELFFGEGSRLTVL.

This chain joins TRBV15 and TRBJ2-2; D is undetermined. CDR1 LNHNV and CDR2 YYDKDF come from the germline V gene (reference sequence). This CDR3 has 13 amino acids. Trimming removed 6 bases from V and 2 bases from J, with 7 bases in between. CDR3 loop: CATRGANTGELFF. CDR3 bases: TGTGCCACCAGAGGTGCCAACACCGGGGAGCTGTTTTTT.